Below are 19 T cell receptor beta chains sequenced from a single sample in a study of blood T cells in healthy people across ages. A J-beta primer mix and a sample-barcoded 5' primer were used in a second PCR of about 7 to 12 cycles. TCRdb analysed the 5' RACE reads with MiXCR anew, one entry per CDR3 protein. The sample includes 950,000 to 1,200,000 distinct CDR3 sequences, roughly two fifths of them seen just once. Input material: blood. The receptors stem from a man younger than 30 in good health.

The V and J genes are TRBV10-3 and TRBJ2-3; 8 bases line up with TRBD2. The germline CDR1 and CDR2 sequences are ENHRY and SYGVKD. The CDR3 covers 15 residues. The J segment lost 8 bases and the V segment lost 4 bases, leaving 11 bases of the junction unmatched. The DNA of the CDR3 is TGTGCCATCAGTGGAGGGCTTAGCGGGGAATGTACGCAGTATTTT. Encoded protein: CAISGGLSGECTQYF.

This clonotype was observed a few times. This chain links TRBV12-3 or TRBV12-4 with TRBJ2-4; 7 bases line up with TRBD2. V gave up 3 bases and J gave up 5 bases; unmatched junction bases: 4. The CDR3 loop spans 14 amino acids. The CDR3 loop reads CASSFTSDQNIQYF. The CDR3 DNA reads TGTGCCAGCAGTTTCACTAGCGACCAAAACATTCAGTACTTC.

Regarding this clonotype: One junction end disagrees with the germline gene, perhaps due to a read error. The chain employs TRBV7-2 and TRBJ2-3; no clear D gene. CDR3 size: 12 residues. Germline V gene lookup returns CDR1 SGHTA and CDR2 FQGNSA. CDR3 amino acids: CARGSSTDTQYF. DNA of the CDR3: TGCGCTAGAGGCTCTAGCACAGATACGCAGTATTTT.

This clonotype was counted a single time. Germline is not matched at one junction end, which may reflect a read error. The J gene is TRBJ2-3, the V gene TRBV7-2; 14 nucleotides agree with TRBD2. Germline assignment: CDR1 SGHTA and CDR2 FQGNSA. The CDR3 covers 18 residues. CDR3 bases: TGTGCCAGCAGCTCTCCCGGACGGACTAGCGGGGGGCAAGATGCGCAGTATTTT. Protein sequence: CASSSPGRTSGGQDAQYF.

The chain joins TRBV5-1 to TRBJ1-2; 7 nucleotides agree with TRBD1. J gave up 5 bases and V 0 bases, and 4 bases lay outside the gene matches. Germline CDR1 reads SGHRS; CDR2 reads YFSETQ. CDR3 length equals 14 residues. The CDR3 here is CASSLADRSYGYTF. DNA for the CDR3: TGCGCCAGCAGCTTGGCGGACAGGAGTTATGGCTACACCTTC.

This clonotype was detected a few times. This rearrangement joins TRBV29-1 to TRBJ2-2; 14 bases map to TRBD2. The length of the CDR3 is 17 residues. Germline V gene data show CDR1 as SQVTM and CDR2 as ANQGSEA. V lost 5 bases, J lost 0 bases, and 5 bases stayed unmatched. This CDR3 is CSVTGTSGGSNTGELFF. The DNA of the CDR3 is TGCAGCGTTACCGGGACTAGCGGGGGCTCGAACACCGGGGAGCTGTTTTTT.

This clonotype was detected only a few times. The genes are TRBV5-1 and TRBJ2-1; D is ambiguous. Germline values: CDR1 SGHRS, CDR2 YFSETQ. V was cut by 5 bases and J by 6 bases, with 12 bases left in between. The CDR3 is made up of 13 amino acids. The chain's CDR3 is CASSFELGNEQFF. The DNA for the CDR3 is TGCGCCAGCAGTTTCGAGCTGGGCAATGAGCAGTTCTTC.

This clonotype showed up just a few times. The chain combines TRBV19 with TRBJ2-6; D unclear. This CDR3 spans 15 amino acids. The germline V gene encodes CDR1 LNHDA and CDR2 SQIVND (reference sequence). Trimming stripped 3 bases from V and 0 bases from J, with 6 bases between. CDR3 coding DNA: TGTGCCAGTAGTATCCTTCTCTCTGGGGCCAACGTCCTGACTTTC. Translation gives CASSILLSGANVLTF. Together with reference TRBV19 and TRBJ2-6, the CDR3 gives the full variable domain: DGGITQSPKYLFRKEGQNVTLSCEQNLNHDAMYWYRQDPGQGLRLIYYSQIVNDFQKGDIAEGYSVSREKKESFPLTVTSAQKNPTAFYLCASSILLSGANVLTFGAGSRLTVL.

The J gene is TRBJ2-1, the V gene TRBV20-1, with a weak D call TRBD2 (7 bases). Germline CDR1 reads DFQATT; CDR2 reads SNEGSKA (reference sequence). Trimming removed 0 bases at V and 6 bases at J, with 12 bases between. This CDR3 contains 14 residues. CDR3 amino acids: CSAREGGPSNEQFF. For the CDR3, the DNA is TGCAGTGCTAGAGAGGGGGGGCCTAGCAATGAGCAGTTCTTC.

The chain links TRBV3-1 to TRBJ2-3; 9 positions match TRBD2. This CDR3 contains 16 residues. V lost 5 bases to trimming and J lost 1 base; unmatched junction nucleotides: 7. Per germline, CDR1 LGHDT and CDR2 YNNKEL (reference sequence). CDR3 residues: CASSEFSGGGTDTQYF. The CDR3 DNA follows: TGTGCCAGCAGCGAATTTAGCGGGGGAGGCACAGATACGCAGTATTTT.

V usage is TRBV7-3 and J usage is TRBJ2-5, with D perhaps matching TRBD2 (7 bases). This CDR3 has 15 residues. Germline lookup yields CDR1 SGHTA and CDR2 FQGTGA. Trimming shortened V by 7 bases and J by 11 bases, and 26 bases separated the two germline ends. CDR3 region: CASTERDKAYNEQYF. The CDR3 DNA is TGTGCCAGCACAGAGCGGGACAAAGCCTACAATGAGCAGTACTTC.

The chain has TRBV6-2 or TRBV6-3 and TRBJ1-1; D is possibly TRBD1 (5 bases). V shed 6 bases and J shed 5 bases, with 10 bases lying between them. The CDR3 extends over 12 amino acids. Germline CDR1 reads MNHEY; CDR2 reads SVGEGT. The CDR3 loop is CASRDMWTEAFF. CDR3 bases: TGTGCCAGCAGGGACATGTGGACTGAAGCTTTCTTT.

This clonotype has a count of ten or more. The chain carries TRBV12-3 or TRBV12-4 and TRBJ1-5, with TRBD1 as a possible D gene (5 bases). Trimming took off 5 bases at V and 9 bases at J, with 23 bases between the two ends. CDR3 size: 16 residues. CDR3 in DNA: TGTGCCAGCAGTCATGGAGAGTCGGGACTTCTCCGGCCCCAGCATTTT. This translates into CASSHGESGLLRPQHF.

Comments on this clonotype: A much larger clonotype is one base distant, so this may be a read error. This rearrangement joins TRBV29-1 to TRBJ2-1, with D tentatively TRBD1 (6 bases). V was trimmed by 6 bases and J by 2 bases, leaving 20 bases between them. The CDR3 spans 16 residues. Looked up from germline, CDR1 is SQVTM and CDR2 is ANQGSEA. CDR3 in DNA: TGCAGCGTAGGGGGTGGGCAGGGCTTAACCTACAATGAGCAGTTCTTC. Encoded protein: CSVGGGQGLTYNEQFF.

A few counts support this clonotype. The chain combines TRBV30 with TRBJ1-2; D is possibly TRBD1 (5 bases). The germline gives CDR1 GTSNPN, CDR2 SVGIG (reference sequence). This CDR3 spans 13 amino acids. The V end lost 3 bases, the J end lost 7 bases, and 15 bases lay between the germline ends. Written as DNA, the CDR3 is TGTGCCTGGAGCATGGAGGGGAGGGGTGGCTACACCTTC. Translating gives CAWSMEGRGGYTF. The full variable domain, in which reference TRBV30 and TRBJ1-2 provide the parts outside the CDR3, is SQTIHQWPATLVQPVGSPLSLECTVEGTSNPNLYWYRQAAGRGLQLLFYSVGIGQISSEVPQNLSASRPQDRQFILSSKKLLLSDSGFYLCAWSMEGRGGYTFGSGTRLTVV.

The rearrangement joins TRBV6-2 or TRBV6-3 to TRBJ2-3; 8 positions match TRBD2. CDR1 and CDR2 (germline): MNHEY, SVGEGT. This CDR3 has 17 amino acids. Losses at the gene ends were 6 bases for V and 0 bases for J; bases not matched to a gene: 11. CDR3 coding DNA: TGTGCCAGCAGCCCGCCGCAAGCGGGGGAGAGCACAGATACGCAGTATTTT. It is translated as CASSPPQAGESTDTQYF.

This clonotype was seen more than once but under ten times. DNA of the CDR3: TGCGCCAGCAGTCTTGACAGGGGCATTCTTATGGCTTTCTTT. Encoded protein: CASSLDRGILMAFF. The gene calls are TRBV5-1 and TRBJ1-1; 8 nucleotides line up with TRBD1. The ends lost 5 bases at V and 11 bases at J; junction bases unmatched: 14. The CDR3 extends over 14 amino acids. The germline gives CDR1 SGHRS, CDR2 YFSETQ.

The chain joins TRBV5-4 to TRBJ1-5; D remains unclear. This CDR3 is built from 14 residues. Germline lookup yields CDR1 SGHNT and CDR2 YYREEE (reference sequence). Trimming took off 0 bases at V and 4 bases at J, with 8 bases between the two ends. In DNA form, the CDR3 reads TGTGCCAGCAGCTTGGAGGGAGAGAATCAGCCCCAGCATTTT. It yields the protein CASSLEGENQPQHF.

The gene calls are TRBV25-1 and TRBJ2-7; D ambiguous. The CDR3 is 15 residues long. Trimming removed 1 base at V and 7 bases at J, with 17 bases between. Germline CDR1 is MGHDK and CDR2 is SYGVNS. Written as DNA, the CDR3 is TGTGCCAGCAGTGAATGGAACAGAGAAAACAATGAGCAGTACTTC. This translates into CASSEWNRENNEQYF.